Listed here is a single TCR beta chain. Seattle enrolled patients during active infection and tracked them longitudinally. V was shortened by 6 bases and J by 7 bases, with 22 bases between the two germline ends. CDR1 is SNHLY, CDR2 FYNNEI, per germline. This CDR3 has 16 residues. The sample originates from a study of blood T cell repertoires in COVID-19. Study context: Samples came from the United States, Italy and Spain, spanning acute and convalescent COVID-19. Sample material is recorded as cDNA or gDNA derived from T cells, B-cell-depleted T cells, or PBMCs.

Methods used by the authors: The authors estimated nucleated cell counts from reference gene primer amplification. Repertoires were generated with immunoSEQ multiplex PCR, while TCRdb's copy carries only in-frame clones and drops some. V and J calls and clone size follow that table, whereas D and trimming were derived from the DNA. The sample lists 250,000 to 350,000 clones, around nine tenths seen once, with 6% to 7% in the top ten. The chain recombines TRBV2 with TRBJ1-5, with a possible D match to TRBD1 (5 bases). Sequencing was performed on peripheral blood. The clonotype was recovered from a woman between 25 and 40 years old with COVID-19, enrolled during active disease. The CDR3 sequence is CASRIGGRVEVQPQHF. The CDR3 DNA reads as TGTGCCAGCAGGATCGGGGGGAGGGTAGAAGTCCAGCCCCAGCATTTT.